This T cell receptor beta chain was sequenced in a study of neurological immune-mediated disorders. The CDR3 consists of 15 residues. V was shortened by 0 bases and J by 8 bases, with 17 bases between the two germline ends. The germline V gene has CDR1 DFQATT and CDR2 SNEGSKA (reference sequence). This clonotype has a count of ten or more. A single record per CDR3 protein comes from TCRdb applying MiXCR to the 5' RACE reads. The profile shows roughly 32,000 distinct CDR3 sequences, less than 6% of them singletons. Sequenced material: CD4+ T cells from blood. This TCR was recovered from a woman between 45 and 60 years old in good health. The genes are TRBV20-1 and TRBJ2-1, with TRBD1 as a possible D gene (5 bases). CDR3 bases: TGCAGTGCTAGAGATGATAGGGGCCGTCGGGATGAGCAGTTCTTC. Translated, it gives CSARDDRGRRDEQFF.